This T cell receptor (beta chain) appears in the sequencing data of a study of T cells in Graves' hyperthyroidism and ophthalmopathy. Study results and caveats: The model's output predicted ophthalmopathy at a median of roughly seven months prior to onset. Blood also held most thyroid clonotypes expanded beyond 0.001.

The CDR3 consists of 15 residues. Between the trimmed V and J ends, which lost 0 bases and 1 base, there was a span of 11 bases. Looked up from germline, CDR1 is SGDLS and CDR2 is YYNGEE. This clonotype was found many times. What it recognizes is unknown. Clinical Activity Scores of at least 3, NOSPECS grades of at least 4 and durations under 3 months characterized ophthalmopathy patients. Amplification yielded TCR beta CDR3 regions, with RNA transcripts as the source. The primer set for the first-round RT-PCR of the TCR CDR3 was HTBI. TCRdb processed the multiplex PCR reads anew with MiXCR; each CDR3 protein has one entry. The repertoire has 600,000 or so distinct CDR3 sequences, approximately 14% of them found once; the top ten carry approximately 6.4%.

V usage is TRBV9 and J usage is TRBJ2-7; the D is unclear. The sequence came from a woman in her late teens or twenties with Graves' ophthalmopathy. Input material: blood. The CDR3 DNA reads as TGTGCCAGCAGCGTAGTCCGAGTGGGATCCTACGAGCAGTACTTC. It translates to CASSVVRVGSYEQYF. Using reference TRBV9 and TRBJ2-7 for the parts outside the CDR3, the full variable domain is DSGVTQTPKHLITATGQRVTLRCSPRSGDLSVYWYQQSLDQGLQFLIQYYNGEERAKGNILERFSAQQFPDLHSELNLSSLELGDSALYFCASSVVRVGSYEQYFGPGTRLTVT.